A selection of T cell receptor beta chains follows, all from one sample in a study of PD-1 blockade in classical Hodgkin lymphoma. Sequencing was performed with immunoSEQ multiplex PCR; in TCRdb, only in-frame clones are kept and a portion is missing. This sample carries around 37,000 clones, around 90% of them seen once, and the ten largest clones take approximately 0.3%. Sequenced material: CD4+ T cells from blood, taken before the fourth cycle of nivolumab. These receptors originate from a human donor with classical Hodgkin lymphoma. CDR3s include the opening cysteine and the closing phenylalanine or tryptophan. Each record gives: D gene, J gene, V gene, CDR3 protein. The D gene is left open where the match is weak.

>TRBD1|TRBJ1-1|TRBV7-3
CASSPSGDRMNIEAFF
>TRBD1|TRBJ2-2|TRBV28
CASRPGQANTGELFF
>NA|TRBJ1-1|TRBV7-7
CASSSQRNTEAFF
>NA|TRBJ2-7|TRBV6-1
CASSEGGPYEQYF
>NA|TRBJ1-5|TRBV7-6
CASSLGPDDGSQHF
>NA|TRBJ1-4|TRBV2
CARSDRPNEKLFF
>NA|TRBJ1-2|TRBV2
CASLGQGRNYGYTF
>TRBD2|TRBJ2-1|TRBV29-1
CSVGTSGRSYNEQFF
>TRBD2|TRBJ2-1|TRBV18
CASSPGGLAGWNEQFF
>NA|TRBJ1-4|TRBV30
CAWSVTRSGPNEKLFF
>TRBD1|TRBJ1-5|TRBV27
CASSGYRGSNQPQHF
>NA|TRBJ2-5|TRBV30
CAWSAQIGDQETQYF
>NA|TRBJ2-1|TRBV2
CASSPRATGPPAYNEQFF
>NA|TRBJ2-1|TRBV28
CASSFLPGQDNEQFF
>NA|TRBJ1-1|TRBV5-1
CASSLIRDALGDTEAFF
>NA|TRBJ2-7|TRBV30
CAWSRTSPGYEQYF
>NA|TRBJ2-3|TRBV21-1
CASADEEGTDTQYF
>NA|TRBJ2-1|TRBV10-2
CASSDYRVPYNEQFF
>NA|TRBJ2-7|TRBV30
CAWSTSYEQYF
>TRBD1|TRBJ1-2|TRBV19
CASRSTGYSNYGYTF
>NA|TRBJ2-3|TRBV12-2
CASRFLDTQYF
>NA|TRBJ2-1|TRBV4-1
CASSQVGATYNEQFF
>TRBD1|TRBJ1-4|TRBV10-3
CAIQGATNEKLFF
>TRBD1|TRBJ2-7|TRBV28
CASRSGTGGYSQYF
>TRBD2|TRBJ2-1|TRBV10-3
CATPPGGSSYNEQFF
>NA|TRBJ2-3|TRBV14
CASSGAWDTQYF
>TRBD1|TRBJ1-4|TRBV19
CASSSRTGNEKLFF
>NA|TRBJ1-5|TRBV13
CASSRQGNQPQHF
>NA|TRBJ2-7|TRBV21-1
CASSKATARGGLAGEQYF
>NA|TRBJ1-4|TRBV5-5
CASSLSAAGELFF
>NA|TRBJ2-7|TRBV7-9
CASSLNGGLGLDEQYF
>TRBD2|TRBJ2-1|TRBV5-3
CARSSASGISNEQFF
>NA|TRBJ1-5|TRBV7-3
CASSLDSQPQHF
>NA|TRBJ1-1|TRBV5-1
CASSQQGPNTEAFF
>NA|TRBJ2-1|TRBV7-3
CASSFSAYNEQFF
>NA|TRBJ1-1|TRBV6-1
CASSDYRPEAFF
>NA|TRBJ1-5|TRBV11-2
CASSLSGWEQPQHF
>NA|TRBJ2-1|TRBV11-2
CASSLSPRTTLRDEQFF
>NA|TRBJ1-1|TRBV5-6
CASSLVGDLGTEAFF
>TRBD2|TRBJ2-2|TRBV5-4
CASFLGVAGASSGELFF
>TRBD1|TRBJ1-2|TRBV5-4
CASSPTGQATYGYTF